One and the same sample provided the 11 T cell receptor beta chains below, sequenced in a study of T cell responses to AZD1222 COVID-19 vaccine. Here immunoSEQ multiplex PCR was the method, and the copy in TCRdb shows in-frame clones only, minus some. Of about 88,000 clones in the sample, around nine tenths were seen once. Sequences were derived from peripheral blood, sampled 28 days after the second AZD1222 dose. The receptors were sampled from an adult who received the AZD1222 COVID-19 vaccine.

The chain carries TRBV2 and TRBJ2-3; tentatively, D is TRBD2 (6 bases). Trimming took 5 bases from V and 4 from J, leaving 19 bases between them. The CDR3 spans 16 residues. Germline values: CDR1 SNHLY, CDR2 FYNNEI. CDR3 coding DNA: TGTGCCAGCAGTCCCCCCCCGGGACTTCATGCAGATACGCAGTATTTT. It encodes CASSPPPGLHADTQYF.

The V call is TRBV2, the J call TRBJ1-6; D might be TRBD1 (5 bases). Trimming left V 6 bases short and J 10 bases short, with 16 bases between. Per the germline V gene, CDR1 is SNHLY and CDR2 is FYNNEI. The CDR3 sequence is 14 residues long. The CDR3 reads CASRPLRGSSPLHF. CDR3 bases: TGTGCCAGCAGACCTCTTCGGGGGAGCTCACCCCTCCACTTT.

This chain connects TRBV5-1 to TRBJ1-1, with D possibly matching TRBD1 (5 bases). The CDR3 runs 14 residues. Germline CDR1 reads SGHRS; CDR2 reads YFSETQ. The V and J ends lost 4 bases and 3 bases respectively, with 13 bases between them. The CDR3 DNA is TGCGCCAGCAGCGGGGGACGGCTCGACACTGAAGCTTTCTTT. Translated, it gives CASSGGRLDTEAFF.

This rearrangement joins TRBV5-1 to TRBJ2-2; 10 nucleotides agree with TRBD1. Trimming at V came to 7 bases and at J to 5 bases, leaving 8 bases not matched to a gene. This CDR3 region has 15 residues. The germline gives CDR1 SGHRS, CDR2 YFSETQ. Here the CDR3 reads CASGPGQGPTGELFF. CDR3 bases: TGCGCCAGCGGCCCGGGACAGGGGCCTACCGGGGAGCTGTTTTTT.

The J gene is TRBJ2-5, the V gene TRBV4-2; 8 bases fit TRBD1. Losses at the gene ends were 2 bases for V and 5 bases for J; bases not matched to a gene: 1. CDR1 is LGHNA, CDR2 YNFKEQ, per germline. The length of the CDR3 is 13 residues. CDR3 coding DNA: TGTGCCAGCAGCCAAAACAGGGGGGAGACCCAGTACTTC. Protein product: CASSQNRGETQYF.

The sample holds a few counts of this clone. V gene TRBV3-1 (or the pseudogene TRBV3-2) combines with J gene TRBJ1-5; 7 bases fit TRBD1. This CDR3 contains 12 residues. V shed 4 bases and J 11 bases; nucleotides not matched to a gene: 5. Germline V gene sequence: CDR1 LGHDT, CDR2 YNNKEL (reference sequence). CDR3 nucleotides: TGTGCCAGCAGCCGTTTAGGGGGCTCCCAGCATTTT. Amino acids: CASSRLGGSQHF.

The chain is built from TRBV5-3 and TRBJ1-5; D is perhaps TRBD1 (6 bases). TRBV5-3 is reported as an ORF; its role is uncertain. The V end lost 5 bases, the J end lost 1 base, and 22 bases lay between the germline ends. This CDR3 has 18 residues. The CDR3 reads CARSQTRQGFQSNQPQHF. The DNA of the CDR3 is TGTGCCAGAAGTCAGACCCGCCAGGGGTTTCAAAGCAATCAGCCCCAGCATTTT.

The chain carries TRBV7-2 and TRBJ1-2; D remains unclear. Trimming stripped 1 base from V and 6 bases from J, with 9 bases between. The CDR3 sequence is 13 residues long. Looked up from germline, CDR1 is SGHTA and CDR2 is FQGNSA. CDR3 sequence reads: CASSLGVPNGYTF. As DNA, the CDR3 is TGTGCCAGCAGCTTAGGGGTGCCCAATGGCTACACCTTC.

This chain connects TRBV5-1 to TRBJ1-5; TRBD1 is a possible D gene (6 bases). The ends were cut back, 5 bases at V and 3 bases at J, with 15 bases in the middle. CDR1 and CDR2 (germline): SGHRS, YFSETQ. CDR3 length: 15 residues. The CDR3 coding sequence is TGCGCCAGCAGGATTGGGGGCTCTTACAATCAGCCCCAGCATTTT. Amino acid sequence: CASRIGGSYNQPQHF. Full variable domain (missing parts from reference TRBV5-1 and TRBJ1-5): KAGVTQTPRYLIKTRGQQVTLSCSPISGHRSVSWYQQTPGQGLQFLFEYFSETQRNKGNFPGRFSGRQFSNSRSEMNVSTLELGDSALYLCASRIGGSYNQPQHFGDGTRLSIL.

The rearrangement uses TRBV11-3 and TRBJ1-1; a weak D match, TRBD1 (5 bases). There are 14 residues in the CDR3. Trimming left V 2 bases short and J 4 bases short, with 11 bases between. In germline, CDR1 is SGHNT, CDR2 YENEEA. CDR3 sequence reads: CASSLSSQGTEAFF. CDR3 sequence (DNA): TGTGCCAGCAGCTTAAGTAGTCAGGGCACTGAAGCTTTCTTT. The entire variable domain, with the rest obtained from reference TRBV11-3 and TRBJ1-1, is as follows: EAGVVQSPRYKIIEKKQPVAFWCNPISGHNTLYWYLQNLGQGPELLIRYENEEAVDDSQLPKDRFSAERLKGVDSTLKIQPAELGDSAVYLCASSLSSQGTEAFFGQGTRLTVV.

The V call is TRBV5-4, the J call TRBJ2-5; TRBD2 might be the D (5 bases). V lost 5 bases and J lost 0, with 11 bases in between. This CDR3 contains 14 residues. In germline, CDR1 is SGHNT, CDR2 YYREEE (reference sequence). The CDR3 nucleotides read TGTGCCAGCAGGAGGACTTTGTACCAAGAGACCCAGTACTTC. As protein: CASRRTLYQETQYF.